This is a list of T cell receptor beta chains from one sample in a study of naive and memory T cell subsets. TCRdb itself ran the UMI-ligation and nested PCR reads through MiXCR, one entry per CDR3 protein. The sample records more than 25,000 distinct CDR3 sequences, 4% to 6.5% being singletons. The material sequenced was blood. These receptors all come from an adult in good health. The CDR3 runs from the conserved cysteine through the conserved F or W. The order of the fields is D gene, J gene, V gene, clone size, CDR3 protein, CDR3 DNA. D genes are given only for firm matches. Expanded clones get a size class; other rows say once, few or many, or leave the size out.

D gene: NA
J gene: TRBJ2-4
V gene: TRBV4-3
clone size: medium-sized
CDR3 protein: CASSQDGMAGKNIQYF
CDR3 DNA: TGCGCCAGCAGCCAAGATGGGATGGCAGGCAAAAACATTCAGTACTTC

D gene: TRBD1
J gene: TRBJ1-6
V gene: TRBV20-1
clone size: NA
CDR3 protein: CSARDRTKPNNSPLHF
CDR3 DNA: TGCAGTGCCAGGGACAGAACAAAGCCTAATAATTCACCCCTCCACTTT

D gene: TRBD1
J gene: TRBJ2-1
V gene: TRBV4-3
clone size: many
CDR3 protein: CASSQRQGDYNEQFF
CDR3 DNA: TGCGCCAGCAGCCAGAGACAGGGGGACTACAATGAGCAGTTCTTC

D gene: NA
J gene: TRBJ1-1
V gene: TRBV27
clone size: many
CDR3 protein: CASSPRGGRAFF
CDR3 DNA: TGTGCCAGCAGTCCTCGGGGGGGGAGAGCTTTCTTT

D gene: TRBD2
J gene: TRBJ2-2
V gene: TRBV30
clone size: NA
CDR3 protein: CARERREGTGELFF
CDR3 DNA: TGTGCCCGCGAAAGGCGGGAGGGGACCGGGGAGCTGTTTTTT

D gene: NA
J gene: TRBJ2-7
V gene: TRBV5-1
clone size: many
CDR3 protein: CASSSRYEQYF
CDR3 DNA: TGCGCCAGCAGCTCCCGTTACGAGCAGTACTTC

D gene: NA
J gene: TRBJ2-7
V gene: TRBV11-2
clone size: many
CDR3 protein: CASSLDRSSYEQYF
CDR3 DNA: TGTGCCAGCAGCTTAGATAGATCCTCCTACGAGCAGTACTTC

D gene: NA
J gene: TRBJ2-1
V gene: TRBV20-1
clone size: medium-sized
CDR3 protein: CSARGTGTSNNEQFF
CDR3 DNA: TGCAGTGCTAGAGGAACAGGGACATCGAACAATGAGCAGTTCTTC

D gene: NA
J gene: TRBJ1-1
V gene: TRBV2
clone size: many
CDR3 protein: CASSAENTEAFF
CDR3 DNA: TGTGCCAGCAGTGCCGAGAACACTGAAGCTTTCTTT

D gene: TRBD1
J gene: TRBJ2-5
V gene: TRBV11-2
clone size: NA
CDR3 protein: CASSRGTGGHQETQYF
CDR3 DNA: TGTGCCAGCAGTCGCGGGACAGGGGGTCACCAAGAGACCCAGTACTTC

D gene: TRBD2
J gene: TRBJ2-1
V gene: TRBV20-1
clone size: many
CDR3 protein: CSAGSLAGAYNEQFF
CDR3 DNA: TGCAGTGCTGGATCACTAGCGGGCGCCTACAATGAGCAGTTCTTC

D gene: TRBD2
J gene: TRBJ2-1
V gene: TRBV20-1
clone size: many
CDR3 protein: CSARGTRTELNEQFF
CDR3 DNA: TGCAGTGCTAGGGGGACTAGAACAGAGCTCAATGAGCAGTTCTTC

D gene: TRBD2
J gene: TRBJ2-1
V gene: TRBV7-7
clone size: many
CDR3 protein: CASSSGLAVYNEQFF
CDR3 DNA: TGTGCTAGCAGTTCGGGACTAGCGGTCTACAATGAGCAGTTCTTC

D gene: NA
J gene: TRBJ1-1
V gene: TRBV29-1
clone size: NA
CDR3 protein: CSVLGRNTEAFF
CDR3 DNA: TGCAGCGTTTTAGGGAGGAACACTGAAGCTTTCTTT

D gene: TRBD2
J gene: TRBJ2-1
V gene: TRBV5-1
clone size: many
CDR3 protein: CASSLPRTSGLYNEQFF
CDR3 DNA: TGCGCCAGCAGTTTACCCCGGACTAGCGGGCTGTACAATGAGCAGTTCTTC

D gene: NA
J gene: TRBJ1-1
V gene: TRBV29-1
clone size: many
CDR3 protein: CSTRDASNTEAFF
CDR3 DNA: TGCAGCACCCGGGACGCCTCGAACACTGAAGCTTTCTTT

D gene: NA
J gene: TRBJ1-1
V gene: TRBV18
clone size: many
CDR3 protein: CASSSPLRTMNTEAFF
CDR3 DNA: TGTGCCAGCTCGTCACCTCTGAGGACTATGAACACTGAAGCTTTCTTT

D gene: NA
J gene: TRBJ2-7
V gene: TRBV20-1
clone size: many
CDR3 protein: CSARDSQGWEQYF
CDR3 DNA: TGCAGTGCTAGAGATTCGCAGGGGTGGGAGCAGTACTTC

D gene: NA
J gene: TRBJ2-1
V gene: TRBV20-1
clone size: few
CDR3 protein: CSASRANEQFF
CDR3 DNA: TGCAGTGCTAGTCGAGCCAATGAGCAGTTCTTC

D gene: NA
J gene: TRBJ2-5
V gene: TRBV20-1
clone size: many
CDR3 protein: CSASLHQETQYF
CDR3 DNA: TGCAGTGCTAGTTTGCACCAAGAGACCCAGTACTTC

D gene: NA
J gene: TRBJ2-2
V gene: TRBV19
clone size: few
CDR3 protein: CASSIHIGGNTGELFF
CDR3 DNA: TGTGCCAGTAGTATTCACATCGGGGGGAACACCGGGGAGCTGTTTTTT

D gene: TRBD1
J gene: TRBJ2-7
V gene: TRBV10-3
clone size: many
CDR3 protein: CAISDSGQAYEQYF
CDR3 DNA: TGTGCCATCAGTGATTCGGGACAGGCCTACGAGCAGTACTTC

D gene: NA
J gene: TRBJ2-2
V gene: TRBV6-2/TRBV6-3
clone size: many
CDR3 protein: CASSGGANTGELFF
CDR3 DNA: TGTGCCAGCTCCGGTGGGGCAAACACCGGGGAGCTGTTTTTT

D gene: TRBD1
J gene: TRBJ1-1
V gene: TRBV18
clone size: many
CDR3 protein: CASSPQGGDEAFF
CDR3 DNA: TGTGCCAGCTCACCTCAGGGGGGCGATGAAGCTTTCTTT

D gene: NA
J gene: TRBJ2-1
V gene: TRBV28
clone size: NA
CDR3 protein: CASSFRQVLRRANNEQFF
CDR3 DNA: TGTGCCAGCAGTTTTCGACAGGTTTTGCGGAGGGCAAACAATGAGCAGTTCTTC

D gene: NA
J gene: TRBJ1-2
V gene: TRBV28
clone size: many
CDR3 protein: CASSFGRRPGYTF
CDR3 DNA: TGTGCCAGCAGTTTTGGCCGCCGGCCCGGCTACACCTTC

D gene: TRBD2
J gene: TRBJ2-7
V gene: TRBV10-3
clone size: medium-sized
CDR3 protein: CAISTSGRAVNEQYF
CDR3 DNA: TGTGCCATCAGCACTAGCGGGAGGGCCGTCAACGAGCAGTACTTC